These T cell receptor beta chains were read from a single sample in a study of blood T cell repertoires in COVID-19. Profiling relied on immunoSEQ multiplex PCR, and the TCRdb table lists in-frame clones only, not all of them. The sample comprises about 150,000 clones, 65% to 85% of which are singletons, and approximately 13% rests with the top ten. Sequenced material: peripheral blood. The receptor source for this set is a man in his fifties or sixties with active or convalescent COVID-19. Each CDR3 is given with its conserved first and last residue. The order of the fields is V gene, clone size, J gene, D gene, CDR3 DNA, CDR3 protein. The D gene is left open where the match is weak. Some rows mark clone size as missing; the rest say once, few, many or name a class of expanded clone.

TRBV28,NA,TRBJ1-6,TRBD1,TGTGCCAGCAGTCCCTACCCAGGGGGGACTTATAATTCACCCCTCCACTTT,CASSPYPGGTYNSPLHF
TRBV5-6,NA,TRBJ2-3,NA,TGTGCCAGCAGCTACATCGGCACAGATACGCAGTATTTT,CASSYIGTDTQYF
TRBV6-5,many,TRBJ1-1,TRBD1,TGTGCCGAGTCGCAGGGGGGAGGCGCTGAAGCTTTCTTT,CAESQGGGAEAFF
TRBV6-5,NA,TRBJ2-7,NA,TGTGCCAGCAGTACCACTAGGTGGAGCGAGCAGTACTTC,CASSTTRWSEQYF
TRBV11-2,few,TRBJ2-5,TRBD1,TGTGCCAGCAGTCGACAGGGAGAGACCCAGTACTTC,CASSRQGETQYF
TRBV14,few,TRBJ2-1,NA,TGTGCCAGCAGCCAGCCCTCCCGGGAGCAGTTCTTC,CASSQPSREQFF
TRBV3-1/TRBV3-2,NA,TRBJ1-5,TRBD1,TGTGCCAGCAGCCAAGAAAGTACAGGGGGCGACAATCAGCCCCAGCATTTT,CASSQESTGGDNQPQHF
TRBV2,NA,TRBJ1-5,NA,TGTGCCAGCAGTGGGACAGATTCAAATCAGCCCCAGCATTTT,CASSGTDSNQPQHF
TRBV5-1,NA,TRBJ2-7,TRBD2,TGCGCCAGCAGCACGGGACTAGCGGGAGACGAGCAGTACTTC,CASSTGLAGDEQYF
TRBV6-5,NA,TRBJ2-1,NA,TGTGCCAGCAGTCAAAGCCATGAGCAGTTCTTC,CASSQSHEQFF
TRBV5-6,NA,TRBJ2-7,TRBD2,TGTGCCAGCAGCCTAGGGACTAGCGGGAGGATTCCCTACGAGCAGTACTTC,CASSLGTSGRIPYEQYF
TRBV5-1,NA,TRBJ1-2,NA,TGCGCCAGCAGCTCGGACTCTAACTATGGCTACACCTTC,CASSSDSNYGYTF
TRBV7-2,NA,TRBJ2-3,TRBD2,TGTGCCAGCAGCCCGCGCCCCCTAGCGGGAGGAACAGATACGCAGTATTTT,CASSPRPLAGGTDTQYF
TRBV3-1/TRBV3-2,NA,TRBJ1-1,NA,TGTGCCAGCAGCCAAGAGGGGGTCGGAGGGGACACTGAAGCTTTCTTT,CASSQEGVGGDTEAFF
TRBV6-5,few,TRBJ2-7,TRBD1,TGTGCCAGCAGTCGGACAGGGGCGGTCTACGAGCAGTACTTC,CASSRTGAVYEQYF
TRBV6-5,few,TRBJ1-1,NA,TGTGCCAGCTCAGATGGGCCCTGGGACACTGAAGCTTTCTTT,CASSDGPWDTEAFF
TRBV7-9,NA,TRBJ1-1,NA,TGTGCCAGCAGCCCAAACAGGATTATTGACACTGAAGCTTTCTTT,CASSPNRIIDTEAFF
TRBV5-6,NA,TRBJ2-5,TRBD1,TGTGCCAGCAGCACCGGGACAGGGGGCCCGACCCAGTACTTC,CASSTGTGGPTQYF
TRBV4-1,few,TRBJ2-7,TRBD2,TGCGCCAGCAGCCAAGACCCAACCGGGGGGTACGAGCAGTACTTC,CASSQDPTGGYEQYF
TRBV24-1,NA,TRBJ1-2,NA,TGTGCCACCAGTGATTGGACAGCTAACTATGGCTACACCTTC,CATSDWTANYGYTF
TRBV5-6,once,TRBJ1-2,TRBD1,TGTGCCAGCAGTCGTTTCGACAGGGCCTATGGCTACACCTTC,CASSRFDRAYGYTF
TRBV6-5,NA,TRBJ2-7,TRBD2,TGTGCCAGCGTCGGCGGGAGCTATTACGAGCAGTACTTC,CASVGGSYYEQYF
TRBV9,NA,TRBJ2-7,NA,TGTGCCAGCAGCGTAGGGACTTCCTCGGGGTACGAGCAGTACTTC,CASSVGTSSGYEQYF
TRBV6-4,few,TRBJ2-1,TRBD2,TGTGCCAGCAGTGAGGTGGGACTAGCGTACAATGAGCAGTTCTTC,CASSEVGLAYNEQFF
TRBV3-1/TRBV3-2,NA,TRBJ2-3,TRBD2,TGTGCCAGCAGCCAAGAAGCGGGGAGCACAGATACGCAGTATTTT,CASSQEAGSTDTQYF
TRBV5-1,few,TRBJ1-3,NA,TGCGCCAGCAGCTTGGGCAGGGGAGACGGAAACACCATATATTTT,CASSLGRGDGNTIYF
TRBV6-6,NA,TRBJ2-5,TRBD1,TGTGCCAGCAGTTTACAGGGGGAGACCCAGTACTTC,CASSLQGETQYF
TRBV7-3,NA,TRBJ2-1,TRBD1,TGTGCCAGCAGCCCCGGGACAGAATACAATGAGCAGTTCTTC,CASSPGTEYNEQFF
TRBV11-3,NA,TRBJ2-6,NA,TGTGCCAGCAGCTCCGGGACACCCCCGGCCAACGTCCTGACTTTC,CASSSGTPPANVLTF
TRBV5-1,once,TRBJ2-3,TRBD1,TGCGCCAGCAGCTGGGACAGCGGAACAGATACGCAGTATTTT,CASSWDSGTDTQYF
TRBV7-9,NA,TRBJ2-3,NA,TGTGCCAGCAGCTTAGAAGAGAGCACAGATACGCAGTATTTT,CASSLEESTDTQYF
TRBV11-2,NA,TRBJ2-7,NA,TGTGCCAGCAGCTTAGGGGGCCTCTCCTACGAGCAGTACTTC,CASSLGGLSYEQYF
TRBV27,NA,TRBJ2-7,NA,TGTGCCAGCAGCTCCCGGACAGCTTTCTCAGAGGTTTCCTACGAGCAGTACTTC,CASSSRTAFSEVSYEQYF
TRBV19,NA,TRBJ2-5,NA,TGTGCCAGTAGTATAGACAGGGCCGACCAAGAGACCCAGTACTTC,CASSIDRADQETQYF
TRBV10-3,NA,TRBJ2-7,TRBD1,TGTGCCATCAGTGTTGACAGGGTCATCTACGAGCAGTACTTC,CAISVDRVIYEQYF
TRBV5-4,NA,TRBJ1-2,TRBD1,TGTGCCAGCAGCAGTCCGGGACAGATGGGAGGTGATGGCTACACCTTC,CASSSPGQMGGDGYTF
TRBV29-1,NA,TRBJ2-1,TRBD2,TGCAGCGTCCCCGGGACTAGCGGCACCTACAATGAGCAGTTCTTC,CSVPGTSGTYNEQFF
TRBV9,NA,TRBJ2-3,TRBD2,TGTGCCAGCAGCATAGCGGGAGTGACAGATACGCAGTATTTT,CASSIAGVTDTQYF
TRBV11-2,NA,TRBJ1-1,TRBD1,TGTGCCAGCAGCTTCGGGACAGGGGGCACTGAAGCTTTCTTT,CASSFGTGGTEAFF
TRBV28,NA,TRBJ1-4,TRBD1,TGTGCCAGCAGTGTTCCCCAGGGGGCTGCGGTGAAACTGTTTTTT,CASSVPQGAAVKLFF
TRBV7-3,NA,TRBJ2-1,TRBD1,TGTGCCAGCAGCTCGTCAGGGGGTGGTGAGCAGTTCTTC,CASSSSGGGEQFF
TRBV5-1,NA,TRBJ1-2,TRBD1,TGCGCCAGCAGCTCAACAGGGGGCGATGGCTACACCTTC,CASSSTGGDGYTF
TRBV5-5,NA,TRBJ2-3,NA,TGTGCCAGCAGCTTGAGCGGAATGACAGATACGCAGTATTTT,CASSLSGMTDTQYF
TRBV28,NA,TRBJ1-2,NA,TGTGCCAGCAGTTTAGGACGCGGAGGCTATGGCTACACCTTC,CASSLGRGGYGYTF
TRBV18,NA,TRBJ1-5,TRBD1,TGTGCCAGCTCACCCCCGAACAGGGGGCCTCAGCCCCAGCATTTT,CASSPPNRGPQPQHF
TRBV11-3,few,TRBJ1-2,NA,TGTGCCAGCAGCTTAGATTGGTGTGAGGTGCAGGGATGTAATGGCTACACCTTC,CASSLDWCEVQGCNGYTF
TRBV7-2,NA,TRBJ1-2,NA,TGTGCCAGCAGCTTACTCAGGGCAGATGGCTACACCTTC,CASSLLRADGYTF
TRBV19,NA,TRBJ2-3,TRBD1,TGTGCCAGTAGTACCAGACAGGGGCCAAATACGCAGTATTTT,CASSTRQGPNTQYF
TRBV14,few,TRBJ1-1,TRBD1,TGTGCCAGCAGCCAGCTACAGGGGGCGTACACTGAAGCTTTCTTT,CASSQLQGAYTEAFF
TRBV19,NA,TRBJ1-3,NA,TGTGCCAGTACAGATTCGGGTTCGTCTGGAAACACCATATATTTT,CASTDSGSSGNTIYF
TRBV6-5,NA,TRBJ1-3,TRBD1,TGTGCCAGCAGCCGGGACAGCTCGACTGGAAACACCATATATTTT,CASSRDSSTGNTIYF
TRBV10-3,NA,TRBJ2-7,NA,TGTGCCATCAGCAGGGGCTACGAGCAGTACTTC,CAISRGYEQYF
TRBV5-1,NA,TRBJ1-1,NA,TGCGCCAGCAGCCTAACCTCAGGGATCACTGAAGCTTTCTTT,CASSLTSGITEAFF
TRBV28,NA,TRBJ1-4,NA,TGTGCCAGCAGCTCCCCCGGGACAAATGAAAAACTGTTTTTT,CASSSPGTNEKLFF
TRBV7-6,NA,TRBJ1-1,TRBD1,TGTGCCAGCAGCTTAGGGGCTGGGACAGGGGGCGCGGCGACTGAAGCTTTCTTT,CASSLGAGTGGAATEAFF
TRBV7-3,few,TRBJ1-1,NA,TGTGCCAGCAGCTTTCAGGGGAAAGGGACTGAAGCTTTCTTT,CASSFQGKGTEAFF
TRBV29-1,NA,TRBJ2-2,NA,TGCAGCGCTTCCCCCACACAGAACACCGGGGAGCTGTTTTTT,CSASPTQNTGELFF
TRBV28,NA,TRBJ1-1,NA,TGTGCCAGCGAAAGACAGCTCTTCGGTGAAGCTTTCTTT,CASERQLFGEAFF
TRBV5-4,NA,TRBJ2-1,TRBD2,TGTGCCAGCACCGTCGGACTAGCGGGAGCTAATGAGCAGTTCTTC,CASTVGLAGANEQFF
TRBV6-2/TRBV6-3,NA,TRBJ2-7,NA,TGTGCCAGCAGTACCCGGGGCGGGGTAGCCCACGAGCAGTACTTC,CASSTRGGVAHEQYF